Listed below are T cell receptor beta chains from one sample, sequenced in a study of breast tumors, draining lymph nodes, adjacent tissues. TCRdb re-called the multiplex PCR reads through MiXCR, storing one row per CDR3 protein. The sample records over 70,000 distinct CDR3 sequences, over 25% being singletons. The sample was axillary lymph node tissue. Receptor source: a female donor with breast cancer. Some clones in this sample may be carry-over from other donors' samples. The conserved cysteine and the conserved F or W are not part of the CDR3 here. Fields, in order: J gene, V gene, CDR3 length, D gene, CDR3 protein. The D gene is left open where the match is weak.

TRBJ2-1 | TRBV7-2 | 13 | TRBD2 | ASSFLAGEVDEQF
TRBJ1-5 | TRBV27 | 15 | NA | ASRDTAGQRRDQPQH
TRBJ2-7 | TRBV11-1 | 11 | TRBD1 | ASSTTGLGEQY
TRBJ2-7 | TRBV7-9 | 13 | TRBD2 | ASSTASGRIYEQY
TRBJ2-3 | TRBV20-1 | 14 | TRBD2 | SARDLSGRMGDTQY
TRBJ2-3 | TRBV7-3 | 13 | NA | ASSLLGAGYGTQY
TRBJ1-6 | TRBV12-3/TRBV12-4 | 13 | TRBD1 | ASSLGEGAGSPLH
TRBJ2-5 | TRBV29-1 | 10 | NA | SVTRGGETQY
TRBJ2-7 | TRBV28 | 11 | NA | ASSPGTFYEQY
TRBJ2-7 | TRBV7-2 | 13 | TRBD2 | ASSTNPAGVYEQY
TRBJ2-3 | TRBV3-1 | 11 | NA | ASSQEYVDTQY
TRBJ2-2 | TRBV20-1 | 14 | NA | SARARRQGNTGELF
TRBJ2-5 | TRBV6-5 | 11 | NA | ASSYTLDETQY
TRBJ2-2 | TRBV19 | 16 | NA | ASSIVGGTTWDTGELF
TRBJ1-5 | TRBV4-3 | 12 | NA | ASSQDNWRQPQH
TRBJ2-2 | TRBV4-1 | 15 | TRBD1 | ASSRSRTGINTGELF
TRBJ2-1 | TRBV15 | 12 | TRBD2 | ATRAGGPPDEQF
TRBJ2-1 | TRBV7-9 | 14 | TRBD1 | ASSSKPGQAVNEQF
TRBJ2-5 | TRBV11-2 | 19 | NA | ASSFYICSARDSWTVETQY
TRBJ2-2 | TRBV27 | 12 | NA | ASSPVGSTGELF
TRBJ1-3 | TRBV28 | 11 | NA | ASIRVPGNTTY
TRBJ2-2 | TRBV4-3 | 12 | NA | ASSQSGYTGELF
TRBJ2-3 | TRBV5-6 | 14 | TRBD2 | ASSLITSGGTDTQY
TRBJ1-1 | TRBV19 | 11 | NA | ASRSRGNTEAF